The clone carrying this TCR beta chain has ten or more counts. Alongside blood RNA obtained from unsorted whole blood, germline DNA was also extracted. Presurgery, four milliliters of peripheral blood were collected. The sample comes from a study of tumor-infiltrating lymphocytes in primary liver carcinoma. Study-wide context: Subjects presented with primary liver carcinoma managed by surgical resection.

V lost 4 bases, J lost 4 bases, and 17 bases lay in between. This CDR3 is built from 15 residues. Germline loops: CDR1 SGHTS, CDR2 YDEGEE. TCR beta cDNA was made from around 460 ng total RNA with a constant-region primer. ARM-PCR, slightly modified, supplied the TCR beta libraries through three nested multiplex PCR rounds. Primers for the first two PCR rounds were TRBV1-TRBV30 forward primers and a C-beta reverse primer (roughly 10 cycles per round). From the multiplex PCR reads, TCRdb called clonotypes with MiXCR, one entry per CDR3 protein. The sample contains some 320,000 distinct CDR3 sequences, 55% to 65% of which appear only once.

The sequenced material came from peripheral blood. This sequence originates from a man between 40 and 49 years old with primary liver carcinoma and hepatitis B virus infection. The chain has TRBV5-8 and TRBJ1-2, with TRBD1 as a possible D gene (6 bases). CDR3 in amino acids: CASSPGQNGVYGYTF. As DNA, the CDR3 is TGTGCCAGCAGCCCGGGACAAAACGGCGTCTATGGCTACACCTTC.